These 25 T cell receptor beta chains share one sample of origin, sequenced in a study of blood T cell repertoires in COVID-19. The repertoire was sequenced with immunoSEQ multiplex PCR; TCRdb's copy has only in-frame clones and lacks some. The sample shows 250,000 to 400,000 clones, 85% to 90% of them seen only once. The sequenced sample was peripheral blood. The receptors come from a woman in her twenties or thirties with COVID-19, enrolled during active disease.

The chain couples TRBV19 to TRBJ2-1; D is ambiguous. There are 14 residues in the CDR3. V lost 4 bases, J lost 3 bases, and 10 bases lay in between. Germline V CDR1 and CDR2: LNHDA, SQIVND (reference sequence). CDR3 amino acids: CASSRPSVYNEQFF. CDR3 nucleotide sequence: TGTGCCAGTAGTAGGCCTTCTGTCTACAATGAGCAGTTCTTC.

The V call is TRBV3-1 (or the pseudogene TRBV3-2), the J call TRBJ2-2; a possible D gene is TRBD2 (5 bases). Per germline, CDR1 LGHDT and CDR2 YNNKEL (reference sequence). Trimming removed 2 bases at V and 7 bases at J, with 11 bases between. The CDR3 runs to 14 residues. This CDR3 is CASSQPRTRGELFF. CDR3 nucleotides: TGTGCCAGCAGCCAACCTAGGACTCGCGGGGAGCTGTTTTTT.

The genes are TRBV7-8 and TRBJ2-2, with D unresolved. The CDR3 sequence is 15 residues long. Germline CDR1 SGHVS, CDR2 FQNEAQ. V was cut by 5 bases and J by 0 bases, with 10 bases left in between. The DNA of the CDR3 is TGTGCCAGCAGCGACGACTCGACGAACACCGGGGAGCTGTTTTTT. This translates into CASSDDSTNTGELFF. Filled out from reference TRBV7-8 and TRBJ2-2, the complete variable domain reads GAGVSQSPRYKVAKRGQDVALRCDPISGHVSLFWYQQALGQGPEFLTYFQNEAQLDKSGLPSDRFFAERPEGSVSTLKIQRTQQEDSAVYLCASSDDSTNTGELFFGEGSRLTVL.

This clone was picked up one time. V gene TRBV10-3 combines with J gene TRBJ1-5; a weak D match, TRBD1 (6 bases). Germline CDR1 is ENHRY and CDR2 is SYGVKD. CDR3 length: 12 residues. Trimming shortened V by 10 bases and J by 4 bases, and 11 bases separated the two germline ends. In nucleotides, the CDR3 is TGTGCCACTAGGACAGTTAATCAGCCCCAGCATTTT. It is translated as CATRTVNQPQHF.

The V call is TRBV6-5, the J call TRBJ2-7; tentative D call: TRBD1 (5 bases). CDR1 and CDR2 (germline): MNHEY, SVGAGI. Trimming took off 10 bases at V and 1 base at J, with 14 bases between the two ends. This CDR3 contains 13 residues. In nucleotides, the CDR3 is TGTGCCACCCTGGACACCTTTTCCTACGAGCAGTACTTC. Translating gives CATLDTFSYEQYF.

This chain's CDR3 is CAWSGDRELRTEAFF. CDR3 coding DNA: TGTGCCTGGAGTGGAGACAGGGAACTACGCACTGAAGCTTTCTTT. This chain uses TRBV30 with TRBJ1-1, with TRBD1 matching over 7 bases. The CDR3 runs 15 residues. The ends lost 1 base at V and 4 bases at J; junction bases unmatched: 9. The germline CDR1 and CDR2 sequences are GTSNPN and SVGIG (reference sequence).

The chain is built from TRBV6-5 and TRBJ1-1, with TRBD1 as a possible D gene (6 bases). V lost 6 bases and J 1 base, leaving 12 bases between the germline ends. The CDR3 loop spans 14 amino acids. In germline, CDR1 is MNHEY, CDR2 SVGAGI. In DNA form, the CDR3 reads TGTGCCAGCAGGACCCCGGGACAGAACACTGAAGCTTTCTTT. Encoded protein: CASRTPGQNTEAFF.

The gene calls are TRBV5-4 and TRBJ1-1, with 9 bases aligning to TRBD1. There are 14 residues in the CDR3. CDR1 is SGHNT, CDR2 YYREEE, per germline (reference sequence). V was clipped by 2 bases and J by 3 bases; unmatched bases: 2. The CDR3 DNA follows: TGTGCCAGCAGCTTCCGGGACAGGGACACTGAAGCTTTCTTT. Protein sequence: CASSFRDRDTEAFF.

In DNA, the CDR3 is TGTGCCAGCTCATTTAAACAGGGTCTTAGCACAGATACGCAGTATTTT. This translates into CASSFKQGLSTDTQYF. V and J are TRBV18 and TRBJ2-3, with D possibly TRBD1 on 6 matching bases. CDR1 is KGHSH, CDR2 LQKENI, per germline. The V gene lost 5 bases and the J gene lost 0 bases, with 15 bases spanning the gap. This CDR3 is built from 16 residues. The full variable domain, rest sourced from reference TRBV18 and TRBJ2-3, is NAGVMQNPRHLVRRRGQEARLRCSPMKGHSHVYWYRQLPEEGLKFMVYLQKENIIDESGMPKERFSAEFPKEGPSILRIQQVVRGDSAAYFCASSFKQGLSTDTQYFGPGTRLTVL.

This clone was seen a single time. The CDR3 DNA reads TGTGCCAGCAGCCCGACCGGGGGACGGATTAATGAAAAACTGTTTTTT. The encoded protein is CASSPTGGRINEKLFF. The chain carries TRBV19 and TRBJ1-4, with D perhaps matching TRBD1 (5 bases). V gave up 9 bases and J gave up 4 bases, with 21 bases separating them. Germline CDR1 and CDR2: LNHDA and SQIVND (reference sequence). The CDR3 is 16 amino acids.

The chain is built from TRBV7-2 and TRBJ2-1, with 11 bases fitting TRBD2. V was clipped by 3 bases and J by 7 bases; unmatched bases: 2. The germline gives CDR1 SGHTA, CDR2 FQGNSA. This CDR3 is 14 amino acids long. The CDR3 DNA is TGTGCCAGCAGCTTTAGCGGGAGGGGGAATGAGCAGTTCTTC. Translated: CASSFSGRGNEQFF.

This clone was observed many times. The CDR3 loop is CASSVGQGASRYNEQFF. CDR3 nucleotide sequence: TGTGCCAGCAGCGTAGGACAGGGAGCGTCCCGATACAATGAGCAGTTCTTC. The chain employs TRBV9 and TRBJ2-1; 7 positions match TRBD1. CDR3 length: 17 amino acids. In germline, CDR1 is SGDLS, CDR2 YYNGEE. V lost 0 bases, J lost 4 bases, and 10 bases stayed unmatched. The full variable domain, in which reference TRBV9 and TRBJ2-1 provide the parts outside the CDR3, is DSGVTQTPKHLITATGQRVTLRCSPRSGDLSVYWYQQSLDQGLQFLIQYYNGEERAKGNILERFSAQQFPDLHSELNLSSLELGDSALYFCASSVGQGASRYNEQFFGPGTRLTVL.

This rearrangement joins TRBV5-4 to TRBJ1-6, with 7 positions matching TRBD1. CDR1 is SGHNT, CDR2 YYREEE, per germline (reference sequence). Trimming removed 4 bases from V and 3 bases from J; junction bases left unmatched: 4. The CDR3 is made up of 15 amino acids. This chain's CDR3 is CASSRTGVYNSPLHF. The CDR3, as DNA: TGTGCCAGCAGCAGGACAGGAGTCTATAATTCACCCCTCCACTTT.

The rearrangement uses TRBV18 and TRBJ2-1, with D tentatively TRBD2 (6 bases). From germline, CDR1 is KGHSH and CDR2 LQKENI. V dropped 5 bases and J dropped 0 bases, with 14 bases sitting between them. The CDR3 is 16 amino acids. The CDR3 nucleotides read TGTGCCAGCTCATCGACTTTGCGGGACTCCTACAATGAGCAGTTCTTC. Translation: CASSSTLRDSYNEQFF.

This clone was observed once. J is TRBJ2-3 and V is TRBV5-1, with D unresolved. Germline V gives CDR1 SGHRS, CDR2 YFSETQ. Trimming cost V 0 bases and J 5 bases, with 13 bases left between them. CDR3 size: 15 residues. CDR3 DNA sequence: TGCGCCAGCAGCTTGGCGGGTCTTCACCTAGATACGCAGTATTTT. Its translation: CASSLAGLHLDTQYF.

The chain is built from TRBV19 and TRBJ2-1; the match to TRBD2 covers 7 bases. The CDR3 totals 15 residues. The V gene's germline CDR1 is LNHDA and CDR2 SQIVND (reference sequence). Germline trimming cut 7 bases from V and 0 bases from J; bases unmatched to any gene: 6. The CDR3, as DNA: TGTGCCAGTACGAACGGGGGGAGCTCCTACAATGAGCAGTTCTTC. This gives the protein CASTNGGSSYNEQFF.

This clone was detected once. The V call is TRBV5-6, the J call TRBJ2-1; TRBD2 matches at 14 bases. The CDR3 is made up of 16 amino acids. Germline CDR1 reads SGHDT; CDR2 reads YYEEEE. V trimming: 5 bases; J trimming: 8 bases; junction bases outside the gene matches: 9. For the CDR3, the DNA is TGTGCCAGCAGGTATGGGACTAGCGGGAGTGCGGATGAGCAGTTCTTC. It yields the protein CASRYGTSGSADEQFF.

This chain joins TRBV28 and TRBJ1-4; tentatively, D is TRBD1 (5 bases). Deletions cut 6 bases from V and 3 bases from J, with 11 bases between. The CDR3 spans 14 residues. From germline, CDR1 is MDHEN and CDR2 SYDVKM. This CDR3 reads CASREGRANEKLFF. The CDR3 region has the DNA TGTGCCAGCAGGGAGGGCAGGGCTAATGAAAAACTGTTTTTT. Using reference TRBV28 and TRBJ1-4 for the parts outside the CDR3, the full variable domain is DVKVTQSSRYLVKRTGEKVFLECVQDMDHENMFWYRQDPGLGLRLIYFSYDVKMKEKGDIPEGYSVSREKKERFSLILESASTNQTSMYLCASREGRANEKLFFGSGTQLSVL.

The chain links TRBV11-2 to TRBJ1-1; D gene ambiguous. This CDR3 is 13 amino acids long. Trimming shortened V by 2 bases and J by 10 bases, and 14 bases separated the two germline ends. Germline V lookup: CDR1 SGHAT, CDR2 FQNNGV. The CDR3 DNA reads TGTGCCAGCAGCTTAAACAGCGGAGTACCAGCTTTCTTT. It encodes CASSLNSGVPAFF.

The V gene is TRBV5-4, the J gene TRBJ2-3, with 7 bases aligning to TRBD1. Germline CDR1 reads SGHNT; CDR2 reads YYREEE (reference sequence). The V gene end was trimmed by 1 base and the J gene end by 3 bases; junction bases not matched to a gene: 2. The CDR3 is 14 residues long. The CDR3, as DNA: TGTGCCAGCAGCTTGAACAGGGGTACAGATACGCAGTATTTT. Its protein product is CASSLNRGTDTQYF.

The chain has TRBV27 and TRBJ2-7; 7 nucleotides agree with TRBD1. The CDR3 spans 14 residues. Losses at the gene ends were 7 bases for V and 6 bases for J; bases not matched to a gene: 12. Germline V CDR1 and CDR2: MNHEY, SMNVEV (reference sequence). CDR3 nucleotides: TGTGCCAGCACCCAGCAGGGGGTTGCGGGCGAGCAGTACTTC. This gives the protein CASTQQGVAGEQYF.

The genes are TRBV2 and TRBJ1-2; D gene uncertain. Germline loops: CDR1 SNHLY, CDR2 FYNNEI. V dropped 3 bases and J dropped 6 bases, with 14 bases sitting between them. The CDR3 runs to 14 residues. CDR3 region: CASSDLREADGYTF. CDR3 nucleotides: TGTGCCAGCAGTGATCTGAGAGAGGCGGATGGCTACACCTTC.

The rearrangement uses TRBV7-2 and TRBJ2-1, with 7 bases fitting TRBD2. The CDR3 is 14 residues long. Looked up from germline, CDR1 is SGHTA and CDR2 is FQGNSA. V lost 2 bases and J lost 5; bases outside the gene matches: 3. In nucleotides, the CDR3 is TGTGCCAGCAGCTTATGGCGGGAGAACAATGAGCAGTTCTTC. It translates to CASSLWRENNEQFF.

The V call is TRBV18, the J call TRBJ2-5, with 7 bases aligning to TRBD2. The germline gives CDR1 KGHSH, CDR2 LQKENI. This CDR3 contains 15 residues. V lost 6 bases, J lost 2 bases, and 9 bases stayed unmatched. The CDR3 region is CASSLLQGGQETQYF. CDR3 DNA: TGTGCCAGCTCCCTGCTTCAGGGAGGGCAAGAGACCCAGTACTTC.

The chain recombines TRBV19 with TRBJ2-1; the D is unclear. Trimming took off 6 bases at V and 1 base at J, with 4 bases between the two ends. The CDR3 has 12 residues. Germline V lookup: CDR1 LNHDA, CDR2 SQIVND (reference sequence). Here the CDR3 reads CASSQSYNEQFF. DNA of the CDR3: TGTGCCAGTAGCCAATCCTACAATGAGCAGTTCTTC.